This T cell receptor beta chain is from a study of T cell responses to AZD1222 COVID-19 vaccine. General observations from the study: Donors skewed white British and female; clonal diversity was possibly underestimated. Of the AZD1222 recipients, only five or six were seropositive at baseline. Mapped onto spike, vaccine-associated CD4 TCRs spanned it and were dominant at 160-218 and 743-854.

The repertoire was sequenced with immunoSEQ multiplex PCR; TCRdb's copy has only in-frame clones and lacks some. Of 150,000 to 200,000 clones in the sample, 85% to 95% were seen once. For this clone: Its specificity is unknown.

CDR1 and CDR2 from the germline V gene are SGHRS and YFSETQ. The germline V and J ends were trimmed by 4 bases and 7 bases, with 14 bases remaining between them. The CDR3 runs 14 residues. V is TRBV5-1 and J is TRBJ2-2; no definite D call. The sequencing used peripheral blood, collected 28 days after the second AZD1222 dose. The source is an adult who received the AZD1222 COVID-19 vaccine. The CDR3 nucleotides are TGCGCCAGCAGCGGAGATGGGATTTTCGGGGAGCTGTTTTTT. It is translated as CASSGDGIFGELFF.